A single sample gave rise to the 28 T cell receptor beta chains below, sequenced in a study of control samples from healthy donors and cancer patients. Assay used: immunoSEQ multiplex PCR; TCRdb lists only in-frame clones, some missing. The sample has some 70,000 clones; about 83% are singletons. What was sequenced was blood. The receptors were gathered from a man aged 55 to 70 in good health.

The genes are TRBV27 and TRBJ2-1; D is ambiguous. The CDR3 is made up of 17 amino acids. V was clipped by 5 bases and J by 4 bases, with 21 bases between them. The germline gives CDR1 MNHEY, CDR2 SMNVEV (reference sequence). In DNA, the CDR3 is TGTGCCAGCAGTCCCCTTAGTCACTCTGCCGAATACAATGAGCAGTTCTTC. This translates into CASSPLSHSAEYNEQFF.

V is TRBV10-3 and J is TRBJ1-4; D remains unclear. This CDR3 is 14 amino acids long. Germline V gene data show CDR1 as ENHRY and CDR2 as SYGVKD. Trimming pared 5 bases from V and 2 bases from J, leaving 9 bases between. The CDR3 sequence: CAISFDPTNEKLFF. CDR3 bases: TGTGCCATCAGTTTTGACCCTACTAATGAAAAACTGTTTTTT.

This chain joins TRBV11-2 and TRBJ2-1, with 10 bases that match TRBD1. J gave up 1 base and V 5 bases, and 5 bases lay outside the gene matches. The CDR3 totals 16 residues. Germline CDR1 SGHAT, CDR2 FQNNGV. DNA of the CDR3: TGTGCCAGCAGCCCACCGGGACAGGGGTCCTACAATGAGCAGTTCTTC. Translated: CASSPPGQGSYNEQFF.

The chain uses TRBV3-1 (or the pseudogene TRBV3-2) and TRBJ2-7, with 10 bases identical to TRBD2. Germline V gene lookup returns CDR1 LGHDT and CDR2 YNNKEL (reference sequence). J lost 0 bases, V lost 5 bases, and 7 bases had no gene match. This CDR3 is built from 16 residues. The CDR3 sequence: CASSMTSGPSSYEQYF. CDR3 coding DNA: TGTGCCAGCAGCATGACTAGCGGGCCTAGCTCCTACGAGCAGTACTTC.

This chain links TRBV5-1 with TRBJ2-5; 8 bases are a match to TRBD2. The CDR3 runs 15 residues. Trimming cost V 1 base and J 7 bases; bases outside gene matches: 9. Germline V gene sequence: CDR1 SGHRS, CDR2 YFSETQ. CDR3 sequence reads: CASSLTEREWGTQYF. The CDR3 coding sequence is TGCGCCAGCAGCTTGACCGAGCGGGAGTGGGGGACCCAGTACTTC.

The chain combines TRBV21-1 with TRBJ2-6; the table assigns TRBD2, which was not confirmed against the DNA. TRBV21-1 is a recognized pseudogene. There are 20 residues in the CDR3. The CDR3 reads CASSKGSGAGVISGANVLTF. DNA of the CDR3: TGTGCCAGCAGCAAAGGCTCTGGAGCGGGAGTGATCTCTGGGGCCAACGTCCTGACTTTC.

The J gene is TRBJ1-3, the V gene TRBV19, with TRBD1 identical over 8 bases. The germline V gene encodes CDR1 LNHDA and CDR2 SQIVND (reference sequence). Trimming took 4 bases from V and 5 from J; bases not matched to a gene: 10. This CDR3 has 16 amino acids. CDR3 amino acids: CASSSLTGGGRNTIYF. Written as DNA, the CDR3 is TGTGCCAGTAGTAGCCTCACAGGGGGTGGAAGAAACACCATATATTTT.

This chain uses TRBV7-3 with TRBJ2-2; TRBD2 aligns across 7 bases. Trimming at V came to 0 bases and at J to 0 bases, leaving 1 base not matched to a gene. Germline CDR1 is SGHTA and CDR2 is FQGTGA. The CDR3 consists of 16 residues. CDR3 bases: TGTGCCAGCAGCTTAACCAGCGGGACGAACACCGGGGAGCTGTTTTTT. It is translated as CASSLTSGTNTGELFF.

This sequence joins TRBV12-2 and TRBJ1-4; TRBD1, the D gene given by the table, was not confirmed from the DNA. TRBV12-2 is listed as a pseudogene. The CDR3 sequence is 16 residues long. CDR3 amino acids: CASRLAGKPHNEKLFF. In nucleotides, the CDR3 is TGTGCAAGTCGCTTAGCGGGCAAGCCCCATAATGAAAAACTGTTTTTT.

J is TRBJ1-5 and V is TRBV19, with a weak D call TRBD1 (6 bases). The CDR3 covers 14 residues. CDR1 and CDR2 (germline): LNHDA, SQIVND (reference sequence). Trimming removed 4 bases at V and 4 bases at J, with 11 bases between. Here the CDR3 DNA reads TGTGCCAGTAGTAAAGGACAGTTTAATCAGCCCCAGCATTTT. Translation gives CASSKGQFNQPQHF.

The chain uses TRBV5-6 and TRBJ2-5, with 7 bases identical to TRBD2. J was trimmed by 5 bases and V by 4 bases; bases with no gene match: 8. Germline CDR1 SGHDT, CDR2 YYEEEE. This CDR3 is built from 14 residues. CDR3: CASSALVGGETQYF. CDR3 bases: TGTGCCAGCAGCGCTTTAGTGGGGGGGGAGACCCAGTACTTC. Based on the CDR3 plus reference TRBV5-6 and TRBJ2-5, the full variable domain is DAGVTQSPTHLIKTRGQQVTLRCSPKSGHDTVSWYQQALGQGPQFIFQYYEEEERQRGNFPDRFSGHQFPNYSSELNVNALLLGDSALYLCASSALVGGETQYFGPGTRLLVL.

The chain recombines TRBV7-3 with TRBJ2-5, with D unclear. Trimming stripped 1 base from V and 7 bases from J, with 13 bases between. This CDR3 spans 14 amino acids. CDR1 is SGHTA and CDR2 is FQGTGA in the germline V gene. CDR3 nucleotide sequence: TGTGCCAGCAGCTTAAGTCCGGCCGGGTCGACCCAGTACTTC. This codes for CASSLSPAGSTQYF.

CDR3: CASSRQALNQPQHF. Written as DNA, the CDR3 is TGTGCCAGCAGCCGACAGGCGCTCAATCAGCCCCAGCATTTT. This chain connects TRBV6-5 to TRBJ1-5; TRBD1 might be the D (6 bases). The CDR3 covers 14 residues. V lost 6 bases to trimming and J lost 3 bases, with 12 bases between them. Looked up from germline, CDR1 is MNHEY and CDR2 is SVGAGI.

This clone has a handful of counts. The V gene is TRBV7-6, the J gene TRBJ2-1; D is unclear. V dropped 2 bases and J dropped 2 bases, with 16 bases sitting between them. Per the germline V gene, CDR1 is SGHVS and CDR2 is FNYEAQ. The CDR3 consists of 17 residues. The CDR3 DNA is TGTGCCAGCAGCTTATACCCAGGAACCGAGACCTACAATGAGCAGTTCTTC. Translation: CASSLYPGTETYNEQFF.

The chain carries TRBV11-2 and TRBJ2-3; no clear D gene. The V gene lost 6 bases and the J gene lost 2 bases, with 15 bases spanning the gap. Per germline, CDR1 SGHAT and CDR2 FQNNGV. The CDR3 runs 15 residues. CDR3 sequence: CASSLVFSPTDTQYF. The CDR3 nucleotides are TGTGCCAGCAGTCTGGTATTCAGCCCCACAGATACGCAGTATTTT.

The V gene is TRBV5-6, the J gene TRBJ2-7; 9 positions agree with TRBD1. Trimming took 4 bases from V and 4 from J; bases not matched to a gene: 6. Germline CDR1 is SGHDT and CDR2 is YYEEEE. This CDR3 is 14 amino acids long. The CDR3 bases are TGTGCCAGCAGCCCGTGGGACAGGGTGTACGAGCAGTACTTC. Amino acids: CASSPWDRVYEQYF.

The chain couples TRBV14 to TRBJ2-1; D not resolved. The germline V gene has CDR1 SGHDN and CDR2 FVKESK. V dropped 1 base and J dropped 8 bases, with 9 bases sitting between them. The CDR3 is made up of 13 amino acids. The CDR3: CASSQVNSHEQFF. CDR3 sequence (DNA): TGTGCCAGCAGCCAAGTTAATAGCCATGAGCAGTTCTTC.

The chain is built from TRBV11-3 and TRBJ2-7; D gene unclear. CDR1 and CDR2 (germline): SGHNT, YENEEA. Between the trimmed V and J ends, which lost 0 bases and 1 base, there was a span of 7 bases. The CDR3 is 14 amino acids. CDR3 residues: CASSLDSLSYEQYF. The DNA of the CDR3 is TGTGCCAGCAGCTTAGACAGTCTTTCCTACGAGCAGTACTTC. Based on the CDR3 plus reference TRBV11-3 and TRBJ2-7, the full variable domain is EAGVVQSPRYKIIEKKQPVAFWCNPISGHNTLYWYLQNLGQGPELLIRYENEEAVDDSQLPKDRFSAERLKGVDSTLKIQPAELGDSAVYLCASSLDSLSYEQYFGPGTRLTVT.

This chain links TRBV19 with TRBJ2-2; D is uncertain. V dropped 6 bases and J dropped 6 bases, with 8 bases sitting between them. Germline CDR1 is LNHDA and CDR2 is SQIVND (reference sequence). The CDR3 is made up of 12 amino acids. The CDR3 loop reads CASRPPAGELFF. CDR3 DNA sequence: TGTGCCAGTAGGCCCCCGGCCGGGGAGCTGTTTTTT.

The rearrangement joins TRBV11-2 to TRBJ2-1, with 7 bases aligning to TRBD2. The CDR3 covers 14 residues. V gave up 1 base and J gave up 6 bases; unmatched junction bases: 3. Germline lookup yields CDR1 SGHAT and CDR2 FQNNGV. The CDR3 region has the DNA TGTGCCAGCAGCTTAGGACTAGCACTCAATGAGCAGTTCTTC. The encoded protein is CASSLGLALNEQFF. The full variable domain, rest sourced from reference TRBV11-2 and TRBJ2-1, is EAGVAQSPRYKIIEKRQSVAFWCNPISGHATLYWYQQILGQGPKLLIQFQNNGVVDDSQLPKDRFSAERLKGVDSTLKIQPAKLEDSAVYLCASSLGLALNEQFFGPGTRLTVL.

The chain employs TRBV7-9 and TRBJ2-2; perhaps TRBD2 as D (5 bases). Germline V lookup: CDR1 SEHNR, CDR2 FQNEAQ (reference sequence). Trimming shortened V by 5 bases and J by 4 bases, and 14 bases separated the two germline ends. This CDR3 region has 15 residues. CDR3 amino acids: CASSNGLFATGELFF. In DNA, the CDR3 is TGTGCCAGCAGCAATGGACTGTTTGCCACCGGGGAGCTGTTTTTT.

The genes are TRBV30 and TRBJ2-1; a possible D gene is TRBD1 (5 bases). Germline CDR1 GTSNPN, CDR2 SVGIG (reference sequence). CDR3 length equals 17 residues. V gave up 0 bases and J gave up 7 bases, with 22 bases separating them. CDR3 loop: CAWSVPAGRDLRNEQFF. The CDR3 nucleotides are TGTGCCTGGAGTGTACCCGCCGGCAGGGATCTGCGAAATGAGCAGTTCTTC.

This clone was counted only a few times. This sequence joins TRBV5-6 and TRBJ2-2; D is uncertain. The CDR3 sequence is 15 residues long. CDR1 is SGHDT, CDR2 YYEEEE, per germline. V lost 0 bases to trimming and J lost 1 base, with 7 bases between them. CDR3 sequence reads: CASSLVPKNTGELFF. In DNA, the CDR3 is TGTGCCAGCAGCTTGGTACCCAAGAACACCGGGGAGCTGTTTTTT.

The rearrangement joins TRBV16 to TRBJ2-7; no definite D call. Germline V gene data show CDR1 as KGHSY and CDR2 as FQNENV. The V end lost 0 bases, the J end lost 1 base, and 7 bases lay between the germline ends. The CDR3 runs to 14 residues. Written as DNA, the CDR3 is TGTGCCAGCAGCCAATCCCGCCAATCCTACGAGCAGTACTTC. It encodes CASSQSRQSYEQYF.

The rearrangement uses TRBV12-3 or TRBV12-4 and TRBJ2-7, with TRBD1 matching over 9 bases. The CDR3 spans 13 residues. The V and J ends lost 6 bases and 6 bases, in that order; junction bases with no gene match: 6. The chain's CDR3 is CASRGTGTAEQYF. The CDR3 DNA is TGTGCCAGCAGGGGGACAGGGACGGCCGAGCAGTACTTC.

This sequence joins TRBV5-4 and TRBJ1-2; D is perhaps TRBD1 (6 bases). This CDR3 has 15 residues. Germline CDR1 and CDR2: SGHNT and YYREEE (reference sequence). The V end lost 4 bases, the J end lost 0 bases, and 13 bases lay between the germline ends. DNA for the CDR3: TGTGCCAGCAGCCGGGGGGCATTAGCTAACTATGGCTACACCTTC. This encodes CASSRGALANYGYTF.

The V and J genes are TRBV4-3 and TRBJ1-1; D not resolved. This CDR3 region has 14 residues. Trimming took 1 base from V and 4 from J, leaving 10 bases between them. Germline assignment: CDR1 LGHNA and CDR2 YSLEER. CDR3 bases: TGCGCCAGCAGCCAAGGTCAGATCACCACTGAAGCTTTCTTT. This translates into CASSQGQITTEAFF.

The chain recombines TRBV12-3 or TRBV12-4 with TRBJ1-6, with 7 positions matching TRBD1. J gave up 7 bases and V 5 bases, and 2 bases lay outside the gene matches. The CDR3 is 13 residues long. The CDR3, as DNA: TGTGCCAGCAGTCAACAGGGGAATTCACCCCTCCACTTT. Translated: CASSQQGNSPLHF.